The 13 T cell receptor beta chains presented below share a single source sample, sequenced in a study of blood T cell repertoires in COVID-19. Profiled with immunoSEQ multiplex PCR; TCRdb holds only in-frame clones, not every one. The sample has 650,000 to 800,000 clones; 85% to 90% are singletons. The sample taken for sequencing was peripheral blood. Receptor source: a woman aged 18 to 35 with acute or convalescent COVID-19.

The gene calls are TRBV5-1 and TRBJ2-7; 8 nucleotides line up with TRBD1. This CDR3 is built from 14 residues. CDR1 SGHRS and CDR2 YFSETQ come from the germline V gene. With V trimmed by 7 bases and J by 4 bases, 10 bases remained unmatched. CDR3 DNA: TGCGCCAGCCGGGACCCGGACAGGGATTACGAGCAGTACTTC. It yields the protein CASRDPDRDYEQYF.

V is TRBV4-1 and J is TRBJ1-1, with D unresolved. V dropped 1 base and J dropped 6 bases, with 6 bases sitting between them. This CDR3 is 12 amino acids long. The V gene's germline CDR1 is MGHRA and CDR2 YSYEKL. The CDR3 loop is CASSQVPSEAFF. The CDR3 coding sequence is TGCGCCAGCAGCCAAGTCCCATCTGAAGCTTTCTTT.

The CDR3 protein is CASSHENYGYTF. CDR3 sequence (DNA): TGTGCCAGCAGCCACGAGAACTATGGCTACACCTTC. The V call is TRBV7-9, the J call TRBJ1-2; no clear D gene. CDR1 and CDR2 (germline): SEHNR, FQNEAQ (reference sequence). This CDR3 contains 12 residues. Deletions cut 5 bases from V and 2 bases from J, with 6 bases between. Full variable domain (remainder filled in from reference TRBV7-9 and TRBJ1-2): DTGVSQNPRHKITKRGQNVTFRCDPISEHNRLYWYRQTLGQGPEFLTYFQNEAQLEKSRLLSDRFSAERPKGSFSTLEIQRTEQGDSAMYLCASSHENYGYTFGSGTRLTVV.

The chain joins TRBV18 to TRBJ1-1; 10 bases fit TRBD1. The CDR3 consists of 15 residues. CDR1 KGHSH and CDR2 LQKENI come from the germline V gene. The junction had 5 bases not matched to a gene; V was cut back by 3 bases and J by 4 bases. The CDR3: CASSPGTGVSTEAFF. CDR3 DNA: TGTGCCAGCTCACCGGGGACAGGGGTTTCCACTGAAGCTTTCTTT.

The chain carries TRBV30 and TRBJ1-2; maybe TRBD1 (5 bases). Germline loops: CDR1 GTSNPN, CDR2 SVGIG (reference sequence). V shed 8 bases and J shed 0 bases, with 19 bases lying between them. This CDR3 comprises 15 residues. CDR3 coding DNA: TGTGCCACCCGGGGGACGGGAAGACCTAACTATGGCTACACCTTC. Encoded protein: CATRGTGRPNYGYTF. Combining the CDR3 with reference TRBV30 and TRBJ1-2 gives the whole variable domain SQTIHQWPATLVQPVGSPLSLECTVEGTSNPNLYWYRQAAGRGLQLLFYSVGIGQISSEVPQNLSASRPQDRQFILSSKKLLLSDSGFYLCATRGTGRPNYGYTFGSGTRLTVV.

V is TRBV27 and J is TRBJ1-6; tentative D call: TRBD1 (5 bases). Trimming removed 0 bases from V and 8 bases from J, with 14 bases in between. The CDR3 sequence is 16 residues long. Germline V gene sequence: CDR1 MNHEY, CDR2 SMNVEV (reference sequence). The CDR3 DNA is TGTGCCAGCAGTTTATCATGGGGCGACAGTGATTCACCCCTCCACTTT. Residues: CASSLSWGDSDSPLHF.

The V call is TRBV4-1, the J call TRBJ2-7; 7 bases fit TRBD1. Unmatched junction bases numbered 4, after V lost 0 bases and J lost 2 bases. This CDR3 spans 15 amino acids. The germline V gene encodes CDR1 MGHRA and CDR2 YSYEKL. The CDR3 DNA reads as TGCGCCAGCAGCCAAGAGCTGCAGGGGGCCTACGAGCAGTACTTC. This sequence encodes CASSQELQGAYEQYF.

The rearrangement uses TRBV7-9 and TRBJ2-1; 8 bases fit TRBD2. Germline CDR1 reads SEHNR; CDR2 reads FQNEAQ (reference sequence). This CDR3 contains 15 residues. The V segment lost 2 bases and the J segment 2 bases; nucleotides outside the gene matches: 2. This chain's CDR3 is CASSLRLATYNEQFF. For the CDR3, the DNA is TGTGCCAGCAGCTTACGACTAGCGACCTACAATGAGCAGTTCTTC.

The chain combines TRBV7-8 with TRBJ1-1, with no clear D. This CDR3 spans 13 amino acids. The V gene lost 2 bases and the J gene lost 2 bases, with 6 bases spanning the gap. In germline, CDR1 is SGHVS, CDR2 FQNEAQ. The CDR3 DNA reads TGTGCCAGCAGCTTACGGTCTAACACTGAAGCTTTCTTT. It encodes CASSLRSNTEAFF.

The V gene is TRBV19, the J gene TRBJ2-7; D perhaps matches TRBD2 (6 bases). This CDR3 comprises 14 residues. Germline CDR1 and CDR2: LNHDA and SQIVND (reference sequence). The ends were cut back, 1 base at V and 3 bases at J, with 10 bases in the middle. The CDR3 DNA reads TGTGCCAGTAGTATAGCCGAGGGAGGCTACGAGCAGTACTTC. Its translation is CASSIAEGGYEQYF.

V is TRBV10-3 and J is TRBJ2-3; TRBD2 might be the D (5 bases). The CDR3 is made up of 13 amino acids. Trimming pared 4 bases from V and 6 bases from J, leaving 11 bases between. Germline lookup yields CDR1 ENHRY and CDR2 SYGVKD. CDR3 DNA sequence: TGTGCCATCAGTGCGGGGATGTGGGATACGCAGTATTTT. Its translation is CAISAGMWDTQYF.

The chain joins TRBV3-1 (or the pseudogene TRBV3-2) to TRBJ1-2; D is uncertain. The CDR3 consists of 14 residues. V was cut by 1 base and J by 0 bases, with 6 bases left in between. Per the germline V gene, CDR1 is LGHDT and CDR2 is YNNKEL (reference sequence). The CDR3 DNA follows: TGTGCCAGCAGCCAAGCTGACACTAACTATGGCTACACCTTC. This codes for CASSQADTNYGYTF.

The CDR3 spells CASSLGYAGANTGELFF. CDR3 nucleotides: TGTGCCAGCAGCTTAGGATACGCGGGCGCGAACACCGGGGAGCTGTTTTTT. The chain is built from TRBV7-9 and TRBJ2-2; possibly TRBD2 for D (5 bases). The CDR3 contains 17 residues. Germline V gene lookup returns CDR1 SEHNR and CDR2 FQNEAQ (reference sequence). The V gene lost 1 base and the J gene lost 0 bases, with 12 bases spanning the gap. The entire variable domain, with the rest obtained from reference TRBV7-9 and TRBJ2-2, is as follows: DTGVSQNPRHKITKRGQNVTFRCDPISEHNRLYWYRQTLGQGPEFLTYFQNEAQLEKSRLLSDRFSAERPKGSFSTLEIQRTEQGDSAMYLCASSLGYAGANTGELFFGEGSRLTVL.